Listed below are T cell receptor beta chains from one sample, sequenced in a study of identifying expanded T cells in peripheral blood. The method was immunoSEQ multiplex PCR; TCRdb's version includes in-frame clones alone and lacks a portion of them. The repertoire includes approximately 110,000 clones, roughly 89% of them detected once, and about 16% sits in the top ten. Material: blood. These receptors were taken from a person aged 18 to 75 in good health. The CDR3 runs from the conserved cysteine through the conserved F or W. D genes are given only for firm matches. Not all rows give a size; the values are once, few, many and, for expanded clones, a class.

J gene	clone size	D gene	CDR3 length	V gene	CDR3 protein	CDR3 DNA
TRBJ1-1	NA	NA	15	TRBV2	CASSRGSLMNTEAFF	TGTGCCAGCAGTCGGGGGAGCCTGATGAACACTGAAGCTTTCTTT
TRBJ1-5	NA	NA	13	TRBV7-2	CASSVRGNQPQHF	TGTGCCAGCAGCGTCCGAGGCAATCAGCCCCAGCATTTT
TRBJ1-3	NA	NA	15	TRBV9	CASSVAYNSGNTIYF	TGTGCCAGCAGCGTAGCTTACAACTCTGGAAACACCATATATTTT
TRBJ2-1	NA	NA	15	TRBV4-3	CASSQDEATYNEQFF	TGCGCCAGCAGCCAAGATGAAGCTACCTACAATGAGCAGTTCTTC
TRBJ1-2	NA	NA	15	TRBV7-2	CASRPTLFKPEGYTF	TGTGCCAGCAGGCCGACCCTCTTTAAGCCGGAAGGCTACACCTTC
TRBJ1-5	NA	TRBD1	16	TRBV7-8	CASSSTGVRLDQPQHF	TGTGCCAGCAGCTCCACAGGGGTCAGGTTAGATCAGCCCCAGCATTTT
TRBJ1-6	NA	NA	16	TRBV28	CASSLDPGRYNSPLHF	TGTGCCAGCAGTTTAGATCCGGGACGGTATAATTCACCCCTCCACTTT
TRBJ2-7	NA	NA	14	TRBV4-3	CASSQGRGYYEQYF	TGCGCCAGCAGCCAGGGTCGGGGATATTACGAGCAGTACTTC
TRBJ1-1	NA	NA	14	TRBV6-6	CASSYLGLNTEAFF	TGTGCCAGCAGTTACTTAGGTCTGAACACTGAAGCTTTCTTT
TRBJ2-5	NA	TRBD1	14	TRBV4-3	CASSQDQGADPQYF	TGCGCCAGCAGCCAAGATCAGGGGGCAGACCCCCAGTACTTC
TRBJ2-2	NA	NA	13	TRBV30	CAWARGGTGELFF	TGTGCCTGGGCCAGGGGGGGCACCGGGGAGCTGTTTTTT
TRBJ2-5	NA	NA	17	TRBV13	CASSLGHRDNHQETQYF	TGTGCCAGCAGCTTAGGCCACCGGGACAACCACCAAGAGACCCAGTACTTC
TRBJ2-3	NA	TRBD1	14	TRBV2	CASSWTGGGDTQYF	TGTGCCAGCAGCTGGACAGGGGGTGGAGATACGCAGTATTTT
TRBJ1-5	few	NA	13	TRBV2	CASSDTFNQPQHF	TGTGCCAGCAGCGATACATTCAATCAGCCCCAGCATTTT
TRBJ2-2	NA	NA	15	TRBV5-6	CASSLDGRRTGELFF	TGTGCCAGCAGCTTAGACGGGCGCCGCACCGGGGAGCTGTTTTTT
TRBJ2-7	NA	NA	15	TRBV15	CATSRVAKASYEQYF	TGTGCCACCAGCAGAGTAGCTAAGGCCTCCTACGAGCAGTACTTC
TRBJ1-4	NA	NA	15	TRBV4-2	CASSLNRAVNEKLFF	TGTGCCAGCAGCTTAAACAGGGCCGTGAATGAAAAACTGTTTTTT
TRBJ1-4	NA	TRBD1	17	TRBV4-3	CASSPRTGGATNEKLFF	TGCGCCAGCAGCCCGCGGACAGGGGGCGCAACTAATGAAAAACTGTTTTTT
TRBJ1-1	NA	NA	16	TRBV7-2	CASAILPGRWNTEAFF	TGTGCCAGTGCTATCTTACCGGGTAGGTGGAACACTGAAGCTTTCTTT
TRBJ1-1	NA	TRBD1	14	TRBV11-2	CASSLTGENTEAFF	TGTGCCAGCAGCTTAACAGGGGAGAACACTGAAGCTTTCTTT
TRBJ2-3	NA	TRBD2	18	TRBV2	CASTYTPAGSISTDTQYF	TGTGCCAGCACCTACACTCCAGCGGGATCTATTAGCACAGATACGCAGTATTTT
TRBJ2-1	NA	TRBD1	16	TRBV11-2	CASSTGTGANYNEQFF	TGTGCCAGCAGCACAGGGACAGGGGCTAACTACAATGAGCAGTTCTTC
TRBJ1-2	NA	NA	13	TRBV5-1	CASSLADTYGYTF	TGCGCCAGCAGCTTGGCAGATACCTATGGCTACACCTTC
TRBJ1-4	once	NA	16	TRBV7-9	CASSLGTLATNEKLFF	TGTGCCAGCAGCTTAGGGACACTCGCAACTAATGAAAAACTGTTTTTT
TRBJ1-1	NA	NA	15	TRBV27	CASSLSALLNTEAFF	TGTGCCAGCAGTTTATCTGCCCTCCTGAACACTGAAGCTTTCTTT
TRBJ1-2	few	NA	9	TRBV20-1	CSANYGYTF	TGCAGTGCAAACTATGGCTACACCTTC
TRBJ1-1	NA	NA	15	TRBV14	CASSEAGQQNTEAFF	TGTGCCAGCAGCGAAGCCGGACAGCAGAACACTGAAGCTTTCTTT
TRBJ1-1	NA	TRBD1	13	TRBV29-1	CSVNRGSVTEAFF	TGCAGCGTTAACAGGGGGTCGGTGACTGAAGCTTTCTTT
TRBJ2-5	NA	TRBD2	14	TRBV6-1	CASSERGGGETQYF	TGTGCCAGCAGTGAACGGGGGGGCGGGGAGACCCAGTACTTC
TRBJ2-7	NA	NA	15	TRBV6-1	CASSEVSRLVGEQYF	TGTGCCAGCAGTGAAGTCTCTAGACTAGTGGGGGAGCAGTACTTC
TRBJ2-7	NA	TRBD1	15	TRBV18	CASSPLGQGKDEQYF	TGTGCCAGCTCACCTTTGGGACAGGGAAAGGACGAGCAGTACTTC
TRBJ1-6	few	NA	15	TRBV18	CASSPLEVVNSPLHF	TGTGCCAGCTCACCACTTGAGGTTGTTAATTCACCCCTCCACTTT
TRBJ2-3	NA	TRBD2	14	TRBV19	CASSIGRREDTQYF	TGTGCCAGTAGTATAGGGCGGCGGGAGGATACGCAGTATTTT
TRBJ2-1	NA	TRBD2	15	TRBV11-3	CASSLGGLGSGEQFF	TGTGCCAGCAGCTTAGGGGGACTAGGGTCGGGAGAGCAGTTCTTC
TRBJ1-1	NA	NA	11	TRBV5-1	CASSSYTEAFF	TGCGCCAGCAGCTCTTACACTGAAGCTTTCTTT
TRBJ1-1	NA	NA	14	TRBV6-5	CASRQASPRTEAFF	TGTGCCAGCAGGCAGGCGTCCCCGAGGACTGAAGCTTTCTTT
TRBJ2-2	few	TRBD1	19	TRBV4-1	CASSHKSPLQGGRSGELFF	TGCGCCAGCAGCCACAAAAGCCCTCTACAGGGGGGCCGGAGCGGGGAGCTGTTTTTT
TRBJ2-7	NA	NA	15	TRBV7-6	CASSFRTPVAYEQYF	TGTGCCAGCAGCTTCAGGACTCCGGTGGCCTACGAGCAGTACTTC
TRBJ2-2	NA	NA	13	TRBV5-6	CASSGTRPGELFF	TGTGCCAGCAGCGGGACAAGACCCGGGGAGCTGTTTTTT
TRBJ1-4	NA	NA	15	TRBV30	CAWSVPGATNEKLFF	TGTGCCTGGAGTGTACCGGGGGCAACTAATGAAAAACTGTTTTTT
TRBJ1-1	once	NA	12	TRBV7-2	CASSSWRTEAFF	TGTGCCAGCAGCTCGTGGAGGACTGAAGCTTTCTTT
TRBJ1-4	NA	NA	15	TRBV6-5	CASSTSSSGGEKLFF	TGTGCCAGCAGTACCTCGAGTTCCGGCGGGGAAAAACTGTTTTTT
TRBJ2-1	NA	TRBD2	16	TRBV4-1	CASSRLAGSSYNEQFF	TGCGCCAGCAGTCGACTAGCGGGTAGCTCCTACAATGAGCAGTTCTTC
TRBJ2-7	NA	NA	12	TRBV15	CATSTLTYEQYF	TGTGCCACCAGCACCCTGACCTACGAGCAGTACTTC
TRBJ2-1	NA	NA	14	TRBV11-3	CASSLDWRGGEQFF	TGTGCCAGCAGCTTAGATTGGAGGGGCGGTGAGCAGTTCTTC
TRBJ1-5	NA	NA	14	TRBV5-6	CASSLGLSNQPQHF	TGTGCCAGCAGCTTGGGTCTAAGCAATCAGCCCCAGCATTTT
TRBJ2-3	NA	TRBD2	15	TRBV6-5	CASSYGGVSTDTQYF	TGTGCCAGCAGTTACGGGGGGGTTAGCACAGATACGCAGTATTTT
TRBJ2-3	NA	NA	11	TRBV14	CASSTGLREYF	TGTGCCAGCAGCACAGGGCTAAGGGAGTATTTT
TRBJ2-1	NA	TRBD2	16	TRBV7-9	CASSLVAGGTYNEQFF	TGTGCCAGCAGCTTAGTAGCGGGGGGGACCTACAATGAGCAGTTCTTC
TRBJ2-7	few	NA	12	TRBV6-6	CASSGSAYEQYF	TGTGCCAGCAGCGGGTCCGCCTACGAGCAGTACTTC
TRBJ2-4	NA	TRBD1	18	TRBV7-2	CASSLVQGAGVAKNIQYF	TGTGCCAGCAGCTTAGTACAGGGGGCCGGTGTGGCCAAAAACATTCAGTACTTC
TRBJ2-7	NA	TRBD1	13	TRBV6-5	CASKKTGSYEQYF	TGTGCCAGCAAAAAGACAGGGTCCTACGAGCAGTACTTC
TRBJ1-2	NA	TRBD1	13	TRBV18	CASSPTGDYGYTF	TGTGCCAGCTCACCGACAGGGGACTATGGCTACACCTTC
TRBJ2-2	NA	NA	14	TRBV29-1	CSVDPRGNTGELFF	TGCAGCGTTGATCCCAGGGGGAACACCGGGGAGCTGTTTTTT
TRBJ2-5	NA	NA	12	TRBV5-1	CASSLPQETQYF	TGCGCCAGCAGCTTGCCCCAAGAGACCCAGTACTTC
TRBJ2-7	NA	NA	15	TRBV13	CASSYLTGQPYEQYF	TGTGCCAGCAGCTACTTAACAGGACAACCCTACGAGCAGTACTTC
TRBJ2-5	NA	TRBD1	15	TRBV5-1	CASSATGGGQETQYF	TGCGCCAGCAGCGCAACAGGGGGAGGACAAGAGACCCAGTACTTC
TRBJ1-2	NA	NA	14	TRBV6-5	CASSYSYSTYGYTF	TGTGCCAGCAGTTACTCGTACAGTACCTATGGCTACACCTTC